This T cell receptor beta chain was recorded in a study of blood T cells in healthy people across ages. Study-level findings and limits: Considered underestimates were the diversity estimates obtained from one million T cells.

This clonotype has only one observation. Its target is not known. The authors ran a second PCR of roughly 6 to 12 cycles using a sample-barcoded 5' primer and a J-beta primer mix. From the 5' RACE reads, TCRdb called clonotypes with MiXCR, one entry per CDR3 protein. The table includes about 1.8 million distinct CDR3 sequences, approximately 50% detected once. Aged about 6 to 90, donors were systemically healthy Caucasians from Russia. Per-sample yields of isolated PBMCs were at least 7 million. Sample: blood. The TCR comes from a woman aged 40-49 years in good health.

Written as DNA, the CDR3 is TGTGCCGGGTTATACGGGGAGCTTAATGAGCAGTACTTC. It translates to CAGLYGELNEQYF. The chain joins TRBV6-2 or TRBV6-3 to TRBJ2-5; maybe TRBD2 (5 bases). With 11 bases removed from V and 11 bases from J, the gap between germline ends came to 24 bases. The CDR3 sequence is 13 residues long. Looked up from germline, CDR1 is MNHEY and CDR2 is SVGEGT.